These 25 T cell receptor beta chains share one sample of origin, sequenced in a study of read filtering for tumor transcriptome and immune sequencing. The library was built from around 400 ng RNA with molecular barcoded adaptors for alpha/delta and beta/gamma chains. A single record per CDR3 protein comes from TCRdb applying MiXCR to the reads. The sample lists 35,000 to 50,000 distinct CDR3 sequences, 10% to 15% occurring once. Sequencing was carried out using a population of CD138-negative cells sorted from bone marrow. Receptor source: a donor aged 40 or older with multiple myeloma.

As regards this clonotype: A single base is all that separates this from a far larger clone, so a read error is likely. The chain is built from TRBV7-2 and TRBJ2-3, with D tentatively TRBD1 or TRBD2 (6 bases each). Trimming stripped 0 bases from V and 14 bases from J, with 18 bases between. Germline lookup yields CDR1 SGHTA and CDR2 FQGNSA. This CDR3 has 14 amino acids. CDR3 bases: TGTGCCAGCAGCTTAGCGGGGGGCCCCGGGGAGCTGTATTTT. It translates to CASSLAGGPGELYF.

This clonotype showed up many times. V is TRBV23-1 and J is TRBJ2-1; possibly TRBD1 for D (6 bases). TRBV23-1 falls under the ORF class, with uncertain function. This CDR3 is 10 amino acids long. With 8 bases removed from V and 15 bases from J, the gap between germline ends came to 14 bases. The CDR3 reads CASSTGQPFF. In nucleotides, the CDR3 is TGCGCCAGCTCCACGGGACAACCGTTCTTC.

This clonotype was counted many times. The chain couples TRBV29-1 to TRBJ2-7, with no clear D. V lost 4 bases to trimming and J lost 2 bases, with 18 bases between them. This CDR3 contains 15 residues. The germline CDR1 and CDR2 sequences are SQVTM and ANQGSEA. CDR3 sequence (DNA): TGCAGCGTTGCGTCAGGTGTCAGGAGAGCCTACGAGCAGTACTTC. The encoded protein is CSVASGVRRAYEQYF.

This clonotype was seen many times. J is TRBJ2-7 and V is TRBV12-3 or TRBV12-4, with TRBD1 as a possible D gene (6 bases). V gave up 7 bases and J gave up 0 bases, with 16 bases separating them. The CDR3 contains 15 residues. The CDR3 region is CASNKGGLSSYEQYF. The CDR3 nucleotides are TGTGCCAGCAATAAAGGGGGATTGAGCTCCTACGAGCAGTACTTC.

This clonotype occurred many times. V is TRBV11-2 and J is TRBJ2-7; no clear D. The CDR3 sequence is 11 residues long. Looked up from germline, CDR1 is SGHAT and CDR2 is FQNNGV. V was pared by 6 bases and J by 5 bases, with 8 bases between. The CDR3 nucleotides are TGTGCCAGCAGGGGGTACCACGAGCAGTACTTC. It yields the protein CASRGYHEQYF.

This clonotype was counted ten times or more. V gene TRBV6-1 combines with J gene TRBJ2-5; D possibly uses TRBD1 or TRBD2 (7 bases each). V gave up 4 bases and J gave up 5 bases, with 11 bases separating them. CDR3 size: 13 residues. Germline CDR1 reads MNHNS; CDR2 reads SASEGT. The DNA of the CDR3 is TGTGCCAGCAGTGGACAGGGAGGGGAGACCCAGTACTTC. As protein: CASSGQGGETQYF.

This clonotype was counted many times. The CDR3 region has the DNA TGTGCCACCAGCAGAGATATACAGGGCGATGGCTACACCTTC. This codes for CATSRDIQGDGYTF. The rearrangement joins TRBV15 to TRBJ1-2; tentative D call: TRBD1 (6 bases). CDR1 is LNHNV, CDR2 YYDKDF, per germline (reference sequence). The V end was cut by 0 bases, the J end by 6 bases, with 11 bases between. This CDR3 comprises 14 residues.

At least ten counts were recorded for this clonotype. The chain links TRBV3-1 to TRBJ2-5; D unresolved. Germline V gene lookup returns CDR1 LGHDT and CDR2 YNNKEL (reference sequence). V shed 4 bases and J shed 1 base, with 1 base lying between them. This CDR3 is built from 11 residues. The CDR3 region is CASSLQETQYF. The CDR3 nucleotides are TGTGCCAGCAGCCTCCAAGAGACCCAGTACTTC.

This clonotype has ten or more counts. This rearrangement joins TRBV12-3 or TRBV12-4 to TRBJ2-3, with 8 positions matching TRBD1. This CDR3 region has 15 residues. J lost 8 bases, V lost 6 bases, and 13 bases had no gene match. CDR3 sequence (DNA): TGTGCCAGCAGCCCAGGGGGCCCCGAGAGTGGTACGCAGTATTTT. Residues: CASSPGGPESGTQYF.

There are many counts of this clonotype. The CDR3 is CASSLGASGGYNEQFF. As DNA, the CDR3 is TGTGCCAGCAGCTTAGGGGCTAGCGGGGGTTACAATGAGCAGTTCTTC. The chain has TRBV7-6 and TRBJ2-1; TRBD2 aligns across 10 bases. The V and J ends lost 1 base and 4 bases, in that order; junction bases with no gene match: 4. Germline V CDR1 and CDR2: SGHVS, FNYEAQ. CDR3 length equals 16 residues.

This clonotype appeared many times. The CDR3 is CSVVRDRDEQYF. DNA of the CDR3: TGCAGCGTTGTTCGGGACAGGGACGAGCAGTACTTC. The V call is TRBV29-1, the J call TRBJ2-7; 9 nucleotides agree with TRBD1. The CDR3 extends over 12 amino acids. In germline, CDR1 is SQVTM, CDR2 ANQGSEA. J gave up 5 bases and V 4 bases, and 3 bases lay outside the gene matches.

This clonotype was recorded many times. The chain carries TRBV20-1 and TRBJ1-4; 7 positions agree with TRBD1. Germline assignment: CDR1 DFQATT and CDR2 SNEGSKA (reference sequence). J gave up 5 bases and V 6 bases, and 9 bases lay outside the gene matches. CDR3 length: 14 amino acids. CDR3 nucleotides: TGCAGTGCCCTTAAACAGGGGAGCAATGAAAAACTGTTTTTT. It specifies CSALKQGSNEKLFF.

This clonotype was found many times. The V and J genes are TRBV29-1 and TRBJ2-5, with D perhaps TRBD2 (6 bases). Germline loops: CDR1 SQVTM, CDR2 ANQGSEA. V shed 7 bases and J shed 4 bases, with 13 bases lying between them. This CDR3 region has 12 residues. CDR3 loop: CSAAKGGETQYF. The CDR3 region has the DNA TGCAGCGCCGCCAAGGGAGGAGAGACCCAGTACTTC. Combining the CDR3 with reference TRBV29-1 and TRBJ2-5 gives the whole variable domain SAVISQKPSRDICQRGTSLTIQCQVDSQVTMMFWYRQQPGQSLTLIATANQGSEATYESGFVIDKFPISRPNLTFSTLTVSNMSPEDSSIYLCSAAKGGETQYFGPGTRLLVL.

The sample holds many counts of this clonotype. The V call is TRBV4-1, the J call TRBJ2-7, with TRBD1 identical over 9 bases. There are 14 residues in the CDR3. Trimming took 4 bases from V and 5 from J; bases not matched to a gene: 6. Germline CDR1 MGHRA, CDR2 YSYEKL. The DNA of the CDR3 is TGCGCCAGCAGCCTCACCGGACAGGGGAACGAGCAGTACTTC. Its protein is CASSLTGQGNEQYF.

Many counts were recorded for this clonotype. The chain combines TRBV12-3 or TRBV12-4 with TRBJ2-4; unclear D gene. With 3 bases removed from V and 0 bases from J, the gap between germline ends came to 9 bases. The length of the CDR3 is 15 residues. The CDR3 loop reads CASSFAGIAKNIQYF. CDR3 coding DNA: TGTGCCAGCAGTTTTGCCGGTATAGCCAAAAACATTCAGTACTTC.

This clonotype was picked up many times. V is TRBV20-1 and J is TRBJ1-5, with D possibly TRBD1 on 6 matching bases. CDR3 size: 16 residues. Germline V CDR1 and CDR2: DFQATT, SNEGSKA (reference sequence). Between the trimmed V and J ends, which lost 0 bases and 0 bases, there was a span of 12 bases. CDR3 in amino acids: CSARDARGTSNQPQHF. CDR3 in DNA: TGCAGTGCTAGAGATGCGAGGGGGACTAGCAATCAGCCCCAGCATTTT.

This clonotype was counted at least ten times. This sequence joins TRBV4-1 and TRBJ2-7; 8 positions agree with TRBD2. CDR1 and CDR2 from the germline V gene are MGHRA and YSYEKL. With 3 bases clipped from V and 0 bases from J, the junction kept 10 bases outside the gene matches. CDR3 length: 17 residues. The DNA for the CDR3 is TGCGCCAGCAGCCAGGGTCCCGGGACTAGTTCCTCCTACGAGCAGTACTTC. Translation: CASSQGPGTSSSYEQYF.

This clonotype has a count of ten or more. V gene TRBV3-1 combines with J gene TRBJ2-7; TRBD1 matches 7 bases. Germline V lookup: CDR1 LGHDT, CDR2 YNNKEL (reference sequence). The CDR3 sequence is 15 residues long. With 3 bases clipped from V and 2 bases from J, the junction kept 7 bases outside the gene matches. The DNA for the CDR3 is TGTGCCAGCAGCCAGCTTATGGACAGGACCTACGAGCAGTACTTC. Translation: CASSQLMDRTYEQYF.

This clonotype has ten or more counts. V and J are TRBV29-1 and TRBJ1-1; TRBD1 matches at 7 bases. From germline, CDR1 is SQVTM and CDR2 ANQGSEA. Germline trimming cut 6 bases from V and 3 bases from J; bases unmatched to any gene: 7. This CDR3 is built from 13 residues. The CDR3 DNA reads as TGCAGCGTCCTGACAGGGAGGGACACTGAAGCTTTCTTT. As protein: CSVLTGRDTEAFF.

This clonotype was found many times. The chain joins TRBV7-9 to TRBJ2-7, with D perhaps TRBD1 (6 bases). Germline V CDR1 and CDR2: SEHNR, FQNEAQ (reference sequence). This CDR3 is built from 14 residues. V shed 1 base and J shed 5 bases, with 12 bases lying between them. The DNA for the CDR3 is TGTGCCAGCAGCTTAGGTTTACAGGGAAACGAGCAGTACTTC. It codes for CASSLGLQGNEQYF.

This clonotype showed up many times. The gene calls are TRBV12-5 and TRBJ1-4; 7 nucleotides agree with TRBD1. Trimming removed 5 bases from V and 3 bases from J; junction bases left unmatched: 3. Looked up from germline, CDR1 is LGHNT and CDR2 is FRNRAP. This CDR3 has 14 residues. This CDR3 reads CASGPTGANEKLFF. The CDR3 DNA reads as TGTGCTAGTGGTCCCACAGGGGCTAATGAAAAACTGTTTTTT.

This clonotype was seen many times. The gene calls are TRBV10-3 and TRBJ2-1; D perhaps matches TRBD1 (5 bases). The CDR3 covers 12 residues. Germline CDR1 ENHRY, CDR2 SYGVKD. V lost 4 bases, J lost 6 bases, and 7 bases lay in between. CDR3 DNA sequence: TGTGCCATCAGTGCAGACAGCAATGAGCAGTTCTTC. This sequence encodes CAISADSNEQFF.

This clonotype has a count of ten or more. The genes are TRBV7-2 and TRBJ2-2; D is unresolved. Germline V gene sequence: CDR1 SGHTA, CDR2 FQGNSA. V shed 2 bases and J shed 4 bases, with 8 bases lying between them. This CDR3 comprises 14 residues. CDR3 DNA: TGTGCCAGCAGCTTAATTAAGGCCACCGGGGAGCTGTTTTTT. Translation gives CASSLIKATGELFF.

Turning to this clonotype: A clone one base away is much larger, so this may be a read error. The V and J genes are TRBV5-5 and TRBJ2-5; 12 bases line up with TRBD2. V lost 4 bases, J lost 5 bases, and 9 bases stayed unmatched. CDR3 length equals 16 residues. Germline V gene data show CDR1 as SGHKS and CDR2 as YYEKEE (reference sequence). The CDR3 bases are TGTGCCAGCAGCGCCTTCGGACTAGCGGGGCGGGAGACCCAGTACTTC. As protein: CASSAFGLAGRETQYF.

This clonotype came up many times. The V gene is TRBV30, the J gene TRBJ2-2; 9 nucleotides match TRBD1. Germline V gene sequence: CDR1 GTSNPN, CDR2 SVGIG (reference sequence). The CDR3 consists of 15 residues. V dropped 7 bases and J dropped 7; count of bases not matched to a gene: 13. The CDR3 DNA reads as TGTGCCTCGGCGGTAGGGACAGGGTCTGTCGGGGAGCTGTTTTTT. Translating it yields CASAVGTGSVGELFF.